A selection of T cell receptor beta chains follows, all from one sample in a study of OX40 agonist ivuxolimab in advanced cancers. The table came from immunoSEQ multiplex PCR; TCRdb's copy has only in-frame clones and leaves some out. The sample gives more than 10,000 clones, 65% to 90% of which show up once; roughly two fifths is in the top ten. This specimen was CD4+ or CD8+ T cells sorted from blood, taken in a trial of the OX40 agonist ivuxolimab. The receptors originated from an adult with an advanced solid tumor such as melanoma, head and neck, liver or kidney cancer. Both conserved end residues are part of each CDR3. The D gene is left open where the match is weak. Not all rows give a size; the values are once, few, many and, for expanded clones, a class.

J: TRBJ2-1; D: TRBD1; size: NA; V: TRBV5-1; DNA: TGCGCCAGCAGCACAGGACAGGGGTCCTACAATGAGCAGTTCTTC; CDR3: CASSTGQGSYNEQFF
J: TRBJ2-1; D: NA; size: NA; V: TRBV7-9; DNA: TGTGCCAGCAGCGATCCACCCTCGGACGGAAGCAATGAGCAGTTCTTC; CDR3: CASSDPPSDGSNEQFF
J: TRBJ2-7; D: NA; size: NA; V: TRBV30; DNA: TGTGCCTGGAGTGTTACGAGCTCCTACGAGCAGTACTTC; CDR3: CAWSVTSSYEQYF
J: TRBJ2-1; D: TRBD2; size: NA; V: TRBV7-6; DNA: TGTGCCAGCAGCCCCCGAGTTAGCGGGAGTGGTGAAGAATCTGAGCAGTTCTTC; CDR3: CASSPRVSGSGEESEQFF
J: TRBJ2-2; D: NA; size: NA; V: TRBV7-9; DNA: TGTGCCAGCAACCCCTCCCGGGACGGAGGATCCACCGGGGAGCTGTTTTTT; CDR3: CASNPSRDGGSTGELFF
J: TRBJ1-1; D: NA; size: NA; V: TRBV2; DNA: TGTGCCAGCAGTGTTACGAACACTGAAGCTTTCTTT; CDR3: CASSVTNTEAFF
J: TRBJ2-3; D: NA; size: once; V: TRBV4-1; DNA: TGCGCCAGCAGGGTAGACCACTGGGGCACAGATACGCAGTATTTT; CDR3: CASRVDHWGTDTQYF
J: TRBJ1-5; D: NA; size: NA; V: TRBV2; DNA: TGTGCCAGCAGTGCCGACCCAGAGGCAGGGTGGGAAGGCAATCAGCCCCAGCATTTT; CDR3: CASSADPEAGWEGNQPQHF
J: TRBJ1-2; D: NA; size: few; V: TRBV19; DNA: TGTGCCAGTAGCCCCCAGACCAGCTCCCATGGCTACACCTTC; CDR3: CASSPQTSSHGYTF
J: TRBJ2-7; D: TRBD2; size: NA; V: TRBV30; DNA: TGTGCCTGGAGCCGCCCGGGCGGGAGGGCCTACGAGCAGTACTTC; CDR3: CAWSRPGGRAYEQYF
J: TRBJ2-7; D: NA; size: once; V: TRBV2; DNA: TGTGCCAGCAGTGATGACATATACGAGCAGTACTTC; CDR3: CASSDDIYEQYF
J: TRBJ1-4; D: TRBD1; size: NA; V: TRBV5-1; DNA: TGCGCCAGCAGCCCGGGACAGGGTGGTGAAAAACTGTTTTTT; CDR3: CASSPGQGGEKLFF
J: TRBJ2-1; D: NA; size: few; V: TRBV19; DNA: TGTGCCAGTAGTATTAACCGGGACTTCAGCCGGGACAATGAGCAGTTCTTC; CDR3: CASSINRDFSRDNEQFF
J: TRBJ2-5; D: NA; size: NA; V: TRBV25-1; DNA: TGTGCCAGCAGTGAAAATCCGAGGGGGGACGGAGAAGAGACCCAGTACTTC; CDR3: CASSENPRGDGEETQYF
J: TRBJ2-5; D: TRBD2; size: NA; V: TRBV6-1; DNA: TGTGCCAGCAGTGAAGCAGCGGGAGGTCAAGAGACCCAGTACTTC; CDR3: CASSEAAGGQETQYF
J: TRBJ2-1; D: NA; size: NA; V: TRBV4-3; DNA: TGCGCCAGCAGCCAAGGAGCTACGTACAATGAGCAGTTCTTC; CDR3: CASSQGATYNEQFF
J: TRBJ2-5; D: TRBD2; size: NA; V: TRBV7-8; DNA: TGTGCCAGCAGCCCTCGGACTAGCGGTGCCTCGGAGACCCAGTACTTC; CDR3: CASSPRTSGASETQYF
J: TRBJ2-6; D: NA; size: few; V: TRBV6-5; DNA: TGTGCCAGCAGTTACCCCCTAGGGGCCAACGTCCTGACTTTC; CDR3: CASSYPLGANVLTF
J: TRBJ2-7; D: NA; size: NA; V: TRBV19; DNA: TGTGCCAGTAGTCCGGGGGTCGGCTCCTACGAGCAGTACTTC; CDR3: CASSPGVGSYEQYF
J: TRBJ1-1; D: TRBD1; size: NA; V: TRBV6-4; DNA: TGTGCCAGCAGTGACTCGAGCAGGGGGGAAGCTTTCTTT; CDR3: CASSDSSRGEAFF
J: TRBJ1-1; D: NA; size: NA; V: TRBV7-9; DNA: TGTGCCAGCAGTATTGGTACTGAAGCTTTCTTT; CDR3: CASSIGTEAFF
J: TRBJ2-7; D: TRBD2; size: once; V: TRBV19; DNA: TGTGCCAGTAGGCTTCTAGCGGGAGTTGTTTACGAGCAGTACTTC; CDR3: CASRLLAGVVYEQYF
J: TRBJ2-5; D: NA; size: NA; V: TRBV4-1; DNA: TGCGCCAGCAACCAGGGAGGTCCGTTAGAGACCCAGTACTTC; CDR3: CASNQGGPLETQYF
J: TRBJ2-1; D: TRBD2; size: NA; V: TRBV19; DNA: TGTGCCAGTAGTATAGACGGTAGCGGGAGTTCTTATGAGCAGTTCTTC; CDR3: CASSIDGSGSSYEQFF
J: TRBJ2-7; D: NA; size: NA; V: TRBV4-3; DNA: TGCGCCAGCAGCGGCGGACGGACGAGCTCCTACGAGCAGTACTTC; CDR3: CASSGGRTSSYEQYF
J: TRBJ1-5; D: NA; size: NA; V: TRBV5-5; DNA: TGTGCCAGCAGCGACCTGATAGAGGCCAATCAGCCCCAGCATTTT; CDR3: CASSDLIEANQPQHF
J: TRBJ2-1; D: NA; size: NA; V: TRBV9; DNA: TGTGCCAGCAGCGAGAGGGGGGGCAGGGGTAGCAATGAGCAGTTCTTC; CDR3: CASSERGGRGSNEQFF
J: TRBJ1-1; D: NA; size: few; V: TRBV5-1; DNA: TGCGCCAGCAGCTCGACATATAACACTGAAGCTTTCTTT; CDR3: CASSSTYNTEAFF
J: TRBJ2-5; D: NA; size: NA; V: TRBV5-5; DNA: TGTGCCAGCAGCTTGGCCCCTGGCGGGATGGAGACCCAGTACTTC; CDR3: CASSLAPGGMETQYF
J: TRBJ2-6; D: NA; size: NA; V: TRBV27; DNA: TGTGCCAGCAGTTTTACTGGGGCCAACGTCCTGACTTTC; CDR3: CASSFTGANVLTF
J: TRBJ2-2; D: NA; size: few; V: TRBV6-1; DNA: TGTGCCAGCAGTGAACAGGAGGGGACCGGCGGGGAGCTGTTTTTT; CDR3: CASSEQEGTGGELFF